These 23 T cell receptor beta chains share one sample of origin, sequenced in a study of shared clonotypes between healthy human individuals. Repertoires were generated with immunoSEQ multiplex PCR, while TCRdb's copy carries only in-frame clones and drops some. The sample yields 900,000 to 1,200,000 clones, 75% to 85% seen once. The sample taken for sequencing was memory CD4+ T cells from PBMCs. The subset: CD45RA-negative fraction. The receptor set was obtained from a man aged 18 to 30 in good health. Some clones in this sample may be carry-over from other donors' samples.

The rearrangement joins TRBV28 to TRBJ1-2, with a tentative D call TRBD1 (6 bases). Looked up from germline, CDR1 is MDHEN and CDR2 is SYDVKM. The CDR3 extends over 13 amino acids. V dropped 8 bases and J dropped 2 bases, with 12 bases sitting between them. The CDR3 region has the DNA TGTGCCAGCCTACGGACAGCCAACTATGGCTACACCTTC. Protein product: CASLRTANYGYTF.

The V call is TRBV4-1, the J call TRBJ2-1; 11 bases are a match to TRBD2. J lost 3 bases, V lost 3 bases, and 4 bases had no gene match. CDR3 size: 16 residues. Per germline, CDR1 MGHRA and CDR2 YSYEKL. The CDR3: CASSQKTSGNYNEQFF. The DNA for the CDR3 is TGCGCCAGCAGCCAGAAGACTAGCGGGAACTACAATGAGCAGTTCTTC.

The chain has TRBV7-9 and TRBJ1-2; no clear D. The germline gives CDR1 SEHNR, CDR2 FQNEAQ (reference sequence). The CDR3 consists of 12 residues. V was cut by 3 bases and J by 7 bases, with 9 bases left in between. CDR3 sequence reads: CASSLGQFGYTF. The DNA of the CDR3 is TGTGCCAGCAGCTTGGGCCAGTTTGGCTACACCTTC.

The chain links TRBV9 to TRBJ1-2; TRBD1 matches at 9 bases. Germline CDR1 and CDR2: SGDLS and YYNGEE. The CDR3 runs 14 residues. After removal of 5 bases from V and 5 bases from J, the junction contained 7 bases not matched to a gene. This CDR3 reads CASRTQGATYGYTF. The DNA for the CDR3 is TGTGCCAGCAGAACACAGGGGGCGACGTATGGCTACACCTTC.

Points on this clone: The sample has other DNA sequences that encode this CDR3 too. The chain combines TRBV28 with TRBJ1-3; D remains ambiguous. Trimming removed 5 bases at V and 0 bases at J, with 11 bases between. CDR1 and CDR2 (germline): MDHEN, SYDVKM. The CDR3 consists of 15 residues. CDR3: CASSRPPGSGNTIYF. The CDR3 nucleotides read TGTGCCAGCAGTCGCCCCCCCGGCTCTGGAAACACCATATATTTT. Looking up the rest from reference TRBV28 and TRBJ1-3 gives the full variable domain: DVKVTQSSRYLVKRTGEKVFLECVQDMDHENMFWYRQDPGLGLRLIYFSYDVKMKEKGDIPEGYSVSREKKERFSLILESASTNQTSMYLCASSRPPGSGNTIYFGEGSWLTVV.

The chain links TRBV2 to TRBJ2-5; 13 nucleotides agree with TRBD2. Trimming took 6 bases from V and 5 from J; bases not matched to a gene: 6. The CDR3 length is 15 residues. Germline assignment: CDR1 SNHLY and CDR2 FYNNEI. The CDR3 protein is CASRLAGGPMETQYF. CDR3 nucleotides: TGTGCCAGCAGACTAGCGGGAGGGCCGATGGAGACCCAGTACTTC.

As for this clone: The identical CDR3 is also encoded by other nucleotide sequences in the sample. The chain couples TRBV5-1 to TRBJ2-3; 11 positions agree with TRBD2. Germline CDR1 and CDR2: SGHRS and YFSETQ. The CDR3 has 15 amino acids. The junction had 3 bases not matched to a gene; V was cut back by 0 bases and J by 6 bases. As DNA, the CDR3 is TGCGCCAGCAGCTTGGCACTAGCGGGAGCCGATACGCAGTATTTT. Protein sequence: CASSLALAGADTQYF.

The CDR3 DNA sequence: TGTGCCAGCAGCTCAGAGGCAGGCAGAAAAGCTTTCTTT. This translates into CASSSEAGRKAFF. J is TRBJ1-1 and V is TRBV7-2; D is undetermined. Trimming removed 4 bases from V and 9 bases from J, with 15 bases in between. Germline assignment: CDR1 SGHTA and CDR2 FQGNSA. The CDR3 is 13 residues long. Based on the CDR3 plus reference TRBV7-2 and TRBJ1-1, the full variable domain is GAGVSQSPSNKVTEKGKDVELRCDPISGHTALYWYRQSLGQGLEFLIYFQGNSAPDKSGLPSDRFSAERTGGSVSTLTIQRTQQEDSAVYLCASSSEAGRKAFFGQGTRLTVV.

This rearrangement joins TRBV19 to TRBJ2-2; 8 bases line up with TRBD2. CDR3 length: 16 residues. V gave up 6 bases and J gave up 4 bases; unmatched junction bases: 10. CDR1 is LNHDA, CDR2 SQIVND, per germline (reference sequence). The CDR3 loop reads CASRGLGLVSTGELFF. The CDR3 DNA reads TGTGCCAGTAGGGGACTAGGTCTGGTCTCCACCGGGGAGCTGTTTTTT.

To note about this clone: At one of its ends the junction is not consistent with the germline gene, which may arise from a read error. This chain joins TRBV28 and TRBJ1-2; D call uncertain. CDR1 and CDR2 from the germline V gene are MDHEN and SYDVKM. There are 15 residues in the CDR3. The CDR3 coding sequence is TGTGCCAGCAGTTTACCCTACAAGTCTAAGTATGGCTACACCTTC. It encodes CASSLPYKSKYGYTF.

The rearrangement uses TRBV5-4 and TRBJ2-6, with D perhaps TRBD1 (5 bases). The CDR3 runs 15 residues. CDR1 and CDR2 (germline): SGHNT, YYREEE (reference sequence). Trimming took off 5 bases at V and 0 bases at J, with 9 bases between the two ends. CDR3 in amino acids: CASRETGSGANVLTF. CDR3 DNA sequence: TGTGCCAGCAGAGAAACAGGCTCTGGGGCCAACGTCCTGACTTTC.

In its sample, this clone was seen once. The chain links TRBV6-6 to TRBJ1-1, with TRBD1 matching 9 bases. Looked up from germline, CDR1 is MNHNY and CDR2 is SVGAGI (reference sequence). The CDR3 spans 15 residues. The J segment lost 1 base and the V segment lost 4 bases, leaving 4 bases of the junction unmatched. CDR3 protein: CASSFLGQGNTEAFF. The CDR3 coding sequence is TGTGCCAGCAGTTTTCTGGGACAGGGGAACACTGAAGCTTTCTTT.

This rearrangement joins TRBV14 to TRBJ1-2; D gene ambiguous. Between the trimmed V and J ends, which lost 0 bases and 4 bases, there was a span of 12 bases. The CDR3 spans 15 residues. The germline V gene has CDR1 SGHDN and CDR2 FVKESK. CDR3 DNA: TGTGCCAGCAGCCAAGAACAGTCTGGGGTCTATGGCTACACCTTC. Translating it yields CASSQEQSGVYGYTF. The variable domain in full, completed from reference TRBV14 and TRBJ1-2, reads EAGVTQFPSHSVIEKGQTVTLRCDPISGHDNLYWYRRVMGKEIKFLLHFVKESKQDESGMPNNRFLAERTGGTYSTLKVQPAELEDSGVYFCASSQEQSGVYGYTFGSGTRLTVV.

Points on this clone: Other DNA sequences in the sample encode the same CDR3. The CDR3: CASSLRGTNTGELFF. The CDR3 DNA is TGCGCCAGCAGCTTGAGGGGGACCAACACCGGGGAGCTGTTTTTT. This chain connects TRBV5-1 to TRBJ2-2; D might be TRBD1 (6 bases). This CDR3 contains 15 residues. CDR1 is SGHRS and CDR2 is YFSETQ in the germline V gene. V lost 1 base to trimming and J lost 2 bases, with 9 bases between them.

The chain combines TRBV11-2 with TRBJ2-1, with 7 nucleotides matching TRBD2. Trimming at V came to 2 bases and at J to 5 bases, leaving 3 bases not matched to a gene. Germline V CDR1 and CDR2: SGHAT, FQNNGV. CDR3 length: 14 amino acids. CDR3 nucleotides: TGTGCCAGCAGCTTAAGGACTAGTGACAATGAGCAGTTCTTC. It specifies CASSLRTSDNEQFF.

This clone was detected a few times. The J gene is TRBJ1-2, the V gene TRBV7-6; the D gene is possibly TRBD1 (5 bases). This CDR3 is 14 amino acids long. CDR1 and CDR2 (germline): SGHVS, FNYEAQ. V was shortened by 3 bases and J by 5 bases, with 13 bases between the two germline ends. CDR3 sequence reads: CASSLSEGRYGYTF. CDR3 DNA: TGTGCCAGCAGCTTGTCGGAGGGACGGTATGGCTACACCTTC.

This chain links TRBV27 with TRBJ1-1, with D possibly TRBD1 on 6 matching bases. The CDR3 totals 17 residues. The V gene's germline CDR1 is MNHEY and CDR2 SMNVEV (reference sequence). Between the trimmed V and J ends, which lost 3 bases and 2 bases, there was a span of 19 bases. CDR3 protein: CASSFTGGAWVNTEAFF. The CDR3 region has the DNA TGTGCCAGCAGTTTTACGGGGGGCGCGTGGGTAAACACTGAAGCTTTCTTT.

V gene TRBV6-1 combines with J gene TRBJ2-5, with 7 bases that match TRBD2. V lost 7 bases and J lost 5; bases outside the gene matches: 7. The length of the CDR3 is 13 residues. The germline CDR1 and CDR2 sequences are MNHNS and SASEGT. CDR3 protein: CASIRGGDETQYF. The CDR3 region has the DNA TGTGCCAGCATCCGGGGAGGGGACGAGACCCAGTACTTC.

The rearrangement links TRBV28 to TRBJ2-7, with D maybe TRBD2 (6 bases). In germline, CDR1 is MDHEN, CDR2 SYDVKM. The CDR3 has 14 residues. The V gene lost 8 bases and the J gene lost 1 base, with 15 bases spanning the gap. CDR3 DNA: TGTGCCAGCCGCCTGGGCGGGGAGTCCTACGAGCAGTACTTC. Its translation is CASRLGGESYEQYF.

This clone was counted a single time. This sequence joins TRBV5-1 and TRBJ2-7; possible D gene TRBD2, 6 bases. With 1 base removed from V and 0 bases from J, the gap between germline ends came to 8 bases. The CDR3 sequence is 14 residues long. CDR1 SGHRS and CDR2 YFSETQ come from the germline V gene. This CDR3 reads CASSLWEVSYEQYF. The DNA of the CDR3 is TGCGCCAGCAGCTTGTGGGAGGTCTCCTACGAGCAGTACTTC.

The rearrangement links TRBV10-3 to TRBJ2-3; TRBD2 matches 9 bases. The CDR3 is 16 residues long. From germline, CDR1 is ENHRY and CDR2 SYGVKD. Trimming removed 10 bases from V and 1 base from J; junction bases left unmatched: 12. This chain's CDR3 is CATRGASGKGTDTQYF. The CDR3 bases are TGTGCCACCCGCGGGGCTAGCGGGAAGGGCACAGATACGCAGTATTTT.

This clone came up once. The V call is TRBV2, the J call TRBJ2-3; D ambiguous. Germline V gene sequence: CDR1 SNHLY, CDR2 FYNNEI. The CDR3 is made up of 12 amino acids. Deletions cut 6 bases from V and 1 base from J, with 5 bases between. CDR3 in amino acids: CASREGTDTQYF. As DNA, the CDR3 is TGTGCCAGCAGAGAGGGCACAGATACGCAGTATTTT.

This chain joins TRBV27 and TRBJ2-5; D tentatively reads TRBD1 or TRBD2 (5 bases each). The DNA end is more similar to TRBJ2-7, so the J call may be wrong. Per the germline V gene, CDR1 is MNHEY and CDR2 is SMNVEV (reference sequence). This CDR3 spans 12 amino acids. The CDR3 is CASWDRNYEQYF. The CDR3 DNA reads TGTGCCAGCTGGGACCGAAATTACGAGCAGTACTTC.